The 28 T cell receptor beta chains in this list originate from one sample, sequenced in a study of cytomegalovirus exposure and HLA in healthy donors. Clones were read by immunoSEQ multiplex PCR, and TCRdb kept only the in-frame ones, dropping some. The data contain around 71,000 clones, roughly 94% of them singletons. The sequenced sample consisted of PBMCs. These receptors came from a young man in good health and CMV-seropositive.

The CDR3 is CASSLRPGLLNEQFF. CDR3 nucleotides: TGCGCCAGCAGCTTGAGGCCGGGACTACTCAATGAGCAGTTCTTC. V gene TRBV5-1 combines with J gene TRBJ2-1, with 7 bases aligning to TRBD2. In germline, CDR1 is SGHRS, CDR2 YFSETQ. The CDR3 is made up of 15 amino acids. V was clipped by 1 base and J by 6 bases; unmatched bases: 7. Combining the CDR3 with reference TRBV5-1 and TRBJ2-1 gives the whole variable domain KAGVTQTPRYLIKTRGQQVTLSCSPISGHRSVSWYQQTPGQGLQFLFEYFSETQRNKGNFPGRFSGRQFSNSRSEMNVSTLELGDSALYLCASSLRPGLLNEQFFGPGTRLTVL.

The genes are TRBV28 and TRBJ2-3, with D perhaps matching TRBD1 (5 bases). The CDR3 has 16 residues. Germline V gene lookup returns CDR1 MDHEN and CDR2 SYDVKM. Trimming took off 2 bases at V and 0 bases at J, with 12 bases between the two ends. In nucleotides, the CDR3 is TGTGCCAGCAGTTTAGCACAACAGGCCAGCACAGATACGCAGTATTTT. The encoded protein is CASSLAQQASTDTQYF.

The genes are TRBV5-1 and TRBJ1-5, with D unresolved. Germline V lookup: CDR1 SGHRS, CDR2 YFSETQ. The ends were cut back, 0 bases at V and 4 bases at J, with 8 bases in the middle. The CDR3 has 14 amino acids. CDR3 loop: CASSLAGENQPQHF. The CDR3 DNA reads TGCGCCAGCAGCTTGGCAGGTGAGAATCAGCCCCAGCATTTT. Supplemented by reference TRBV5-1 and TRBJ1-5, the full variable domain reads KAGVTQTPRYLIKTRGQQVTLSCSPISGHRSVSWYQQTPGQGLQFLFEYFSETQRNKGNFPGRFSGRQFSNSRSEMNVSTLELGDSALYLCASSLAGENQPQHFGDGTRLSIL.

The chain joins TRBV11-2 to TRBJ2-7, with 9 nucleotides matching TRBD1. Germline assignment: CDR1 SGHAT and CDR2 FQNNGV. Trimming took 2 bases from V and 3 from J; bases not matched to a gene: 5. There are 15 residues in the CDR3. This CDR3 reads CASSLSPGQGYEQYF. CDR3 DNA sequence: TGTGCCAGCAGCTTAAGCCCGGGACAGGGCTACGAGCAGTACTTC.

V usage is TRBV12-5 and J usage is TRBJ2-7, with D possibly being TRBD1 (7 bases). Germline V gives CDR1 LGHNT, CDR2 FRNRAP. V lost 9 bases and J lost 0, with 15 bases in between. The CDR3 totals 14 residues. The CDR3 bases are TGTGCTAGCAGGGGGGACCTTGCCTCCTACGAGCAGTACTTC. This encodes CASRGDLASYEQYF.

This chain connects TRBV7-3 to TRBJ2-1; TRBD1 matches 9 bases. Trimming removed 5 bases from V and 9 bases from J; junction bases left unmatched: 11. The germline V gene encodes CDR1 SGHTA and CDR2 FQGTGA. CDR3 length equals 15 residues. CDR3 DNA sequence: TGTGCCAGCAGCCTCAACCCGGGACAGGGAGGTGAGCAGTTCTTC. Protein sequence: CASSLNPGQGGEQFF.

This clone was observed a single time. The chain combines TRBV11-2 with TRBJ2-1, with TRBD2 matching over 12 bases. The CDR3 has 15 residues. Losses at the gene ends were 5 bases for V and 10 bases for J; bases not matched to a gene: 9. Germline V gene lookup returns CDR1 SGHAT and CDR2 FQNNGV. CDR3 in amino acids: CASSTASGRAWEQFF. As DNA, the CDR3 is TGTGCCAGCAGCACCGCTAGCGGGAGGGCTTGGGAGCAGTTCTTC.

This chain links TRBV30 with TRBJ1-3; D not resolved. Trimming took off 0 bases at V and 4 bases at J, with 7 bases between the two ends. This CDR3 spans 13 amino acids. Germline loops: CDR1 GTSNPN, CDR2 SVGIG (reference sequence). CDR3 DNA: TGTGCCTGGAGTGTACGAGGGGGAAACACCATATATTTT. Encoded protein: CAWSVRGGNTIYF. Complete variable domain (other parts from reference TRBV30 and TRBJ1-3): SQTIHQWPATLVQPVGSPLSLECTVEGTSNPNLYWYRQAAGRGLQLLFYSVGIGQISSEVPQNLSASRPQDRQFILSSKKLLLSDSGFYLCAWSVRGGNTIYFGEGSWLTVV.

The J gene is TRBJ2-7, the V gene TRBV7-2; the D gene is possibly TRBD2 (5 bases). V was trimmed by 3 bases and J by 4 bases, leaving 10 bases between them. Germline V gene lookup returns CDR1 SGHTA and CDR2 FQGNSA. CDR3 length: 13 residues. The CDR3 nucleotides are TGTGCCAGCAGCTTGGACTCCCGATACGAGCAGTACTTC. Residues: CASSLDSRYEQYF.

The gene calls are TRBV5-6 and TRBJ1-1; possible D gene TRBD1, 6 bases. Trimming removed 0 bases from V and 1 base from J, with 10 bases in between. The CDR3 runs 15 residues. The germline V gene encodes CDR1 SGHDT and CDR2 YYEEEE. The CDR3 reads CASSLGQGRNTEAFF. The CDR3 region has the DNA TGTGCCAGCAGCTTGGGGCAGGGGAGGAACACTGAAGCTTTCTTT.

This chain uses TRBV29-1 with TRBJ2-1, with D possibly matching TRBD2 (5 bases). V was pared by 4 bases and J by 0 bases, with 10 bases between. CDR1 and CDR2 from the germline V gene are SQVTM and ANQGSEA. The CDR3 consists of 14 residues. CDR3 bases: TGCAGCGTTGGGACTTTCAGCTCCTACAATGAGCAGTTCTTC. As protein: CSVGTFSSYNEQFF.

V and J are TRBV6-1 and TRBJ2-7, with 7 bases fitting TRBD2. The CDR3 sequence is 15 residues long. Trimming took 4 bases from V and 2 from J; bases not matched to a gene: 8. Germline V lookup: CDR1 MNHNS, CDR2 SASEGT. The CDR3 is CASSGVGRSTYEQYF. The CDR3 nucleotides read TGTGCCAGCAGTGGGGTCGGGAGGTCAACCTACGAGCAGTACTTC.

Details on this clone: The same CDR3 can be traced to other DNA sequences in this sample. This chain connects TRBV4-1 to TRBJ1-2; 7 bases map to TRBD1. The junction had 4 bases not matched to a gene; V was cut back by 0 bases and J by 6 bases. There are 14 residues in the CDR3. Germline CDR1 and CDR2: MGHRA and YSYEKL. CDR3 DNA: TGCGCCAGCAGCCAAGATGTAACAGGGGATGGCTACACCTTC. Protein sequence: CASSQDVTGDGYTF.

V is TRBV7-8 and J is TRBJ1-5; 8 bases align to TRBD1. Germline CDR1 SGHVS, CDR2 FQNEAQ. This CDR3 has 13 amino acids. V shed 5 bases, J shed 5 bases, and the junction held 2 bases outside the gene matches. CDR3 sequence reads: CASSVDRDQPQHF. DNA for the CDR3: TGTGCCAGCAGCGTGGACAGGGATCAGCCCCAGCATTTT.

The genes are TRBV18 and TRBJ1-2; D is undetermined. Germline V gene sequence: CDR1 KGHSH, CDR2 LQKENI. Trimming shortened V by 5 bases and J by 4 bases, and 14 bases separated the two germline ends. The CDR3 consists of 14 residues. The CDR3 DNA follows: TGTGCCAGCTCATCAGACTCCCCCCTCTATGGCTACACCTTC. Its protein product is CASSSDSPLYGYTF.

The chain uses TRBV6-5 and TRBJ1-5; perhaps TRBD1 as D (5 bases). The CDR3 contains 14 residues. Germline assignment: CDR1 MNHEY and CDR2 SVGAGI. V was clipped by 5 bases and J by 1 base, with 9 bases between them. The CDR3 DNA is TGTGCCAGCAGTGAGCGGGACAGCAATCAGCCCCAGCATTTT. It is translated as CASSERDSNQPQHF.

DNA for the CDR3: TGCGCCAGCAGCTCCGGACAGGGGTTATATACGCAGTATTTT. As protein: CASSSGQGLYTQYF. The chain uses TRBV5-1 and TRBJ2-3; 9 bases are shared with TRBD1. The CDR3 covers 14 residues. Germline values: CDR1 SGHRS, CDR2 YFSETQ. The J segment lost 7 bases and the V segment lost 3 bases, leaving 6 bases of the junction unmatched.

The V and J genes are TRBV7-6 and TRBJ2-3; 9 bases line up with TRBD2. Germline V gene data show CDR1 as SGHVS and CDR2 as FNYEAQ. The junction had 4 bases not matched to a gene; V was cut back by 1 base and J by 2 bases. This CDR3 has 16 amino acids. The CDR3 region has the DNA TGTGCCAGCAGCTTAGAGACTAGCGGTTTCACAGATACGCAGTATTTT. Translated, it gives CASSLETSGFTDTQYF. Full variable domain (outside the CDR3, taken from reference TRBV7-6 and TRBJ2-3): GAGVSQSPRYKVTKRGQDVALRCDPISGHVSLYWYRQALGQGPEFLTYFNYEAQQDKSGLPNDRFSAERPEGSISTLTIQRTEQRDSAMYRCASSLETSGFTDTQYFGPGTRLTVL.

As DNA, the CDR3 is TGTGCCAGCAGCCAGGAATGGACAAACAATCAGCCCCAGCATTTT. The encoded protein is CASSQEWTNNQPQHF. V usage is TRBV5-5 and J usage is TRBJ1-5, with a possible D match to TRBD1 (5 bases). Trimming removed 4 bases at V and 3 bases at J, with 14 bases between. The CDR3 length is 15 residues. Germline values: CDR1 SGHKS, CDR2 YYEKEE (reference sequence).

This chain links TRBV2 with TRBJ2-3; 8 bases line up with TRBD1. The CDR3 runs to 15 residues. The V gene end was trimmed by 10 bases and the J gene end by 1 base; junction bases not matched to a gene: 10. The germline gives CDR1 SNHLY, CDR2 FYNNEI. CDR3 coding DNA: TGTGCCACCATTCCAGACAGGGGACGCACAGATACGCAGTATTTT. It encodes CATIPDRGRTDTQYF.

The chain is built from TRBV5-1 and TRBJ1-1; D is unresolved. Trimming removed 0 bases at V and 3 bases at J, with 9 bases between. Germline V gene data show CDR1 as SGHRS and CDR2 as YFSETQ. This CDR3 comprises 14 residues. CDR3 nucleotide sequence: TGCGCCAGCAGCTTGGACAGAGCCGACACTGAAGCTTTCTTT. It is translated as CASSLDRADTEAFF.

The CDR3 DNA sequence: TGTGCCAGCTTCCGACTGGGGGGGAACTATGGCTACACCTTC. Protein: CASFRLGGNYGYTF. The rearrangement links TRBV2 to TRBJ1-2; a weak D match, TRBD1 (5 bases). Trimming took off 8 bases at V and 2 bases at J, with 15 bases between the two ends. This CDR3 is 14 amino acids long. Per germline, CDR1 SNHLY and CDR2 FYNNEI. The full variable domain, with the rest looked up from reference TRBV2 and TRBJ1-2, is EPEVTQTPSHQVTQMGQEVILRCVPISNHLYFYWYRQILGQKVEFLVSFYNNEISEKSEIFDDQFSVERPDGSNFTLKIRSTKLEDSAMYFCASFRLGGNYGYTFGSGTRLTVV.

Notes on this clone: An end of the junction does not agree with germline; a read error may underlie this. This chain uses TRBV7-7 with TRBJ1-1; 8 nucleotides line up with TRBD1. From germline, CDR1 is SSHAT and CDR2 FNYEAQ (reference sequence). This CDR3 spans 13 amino acids. This chain's CDR3 is CASSLDRGTEAFF. Written as DNA, the CDR3 is TGTGCTAGCAGTCTTGACAGGGGCACTGAAGCTTTCTTT.

The V call is TRBV7-9, the J call TRBJ1-2; 7 bases are shared with TRBD1. Germline-derived CDR1 and CDR2 are SEHNR and FQNEAQ (reference sequence). The CDR3 covers 12 residues. Trimming at V came to 5 bases and at J to 8 bases, leaving 5 bases not matched to a gene. Here the CDR3 DNA reads TGTGCCAGCAGCGCGACAGGGATGGGCTACACCTTC. Translating gives CASSATGMGYTF.

The chain couples TRBV11-3 to TRBJ1-4, with D tentatively TRBD1 (6 bases). The germline V and J ends were trimmed by 3 bases and 6 bases, with 23 bases remaining between them. The CDR3 is made up of 18 amino acids. The germline gives CDR1 SGHNT, CDR2 YENEEA. As DNA, the CDR3 is TGTGCCAGCAGCTTTTCCTACGACCGTGGCAGGGGACATGAAAAACTGTTTTTT. As protein: CASSFSYDRGRGHEKLFF. Full variable domain (rest looked up from reference TRBV11-3 and TRBJ1-4): EAGVVQSPRYKIIEKKQPVAFWCNPISGHNTLYWYLQNLGQGPELLIRYENEEAVDDSQLPKDRFSAERLKGVDSTLKIQPAELGDSAVYLCASSFSYDRGRGHEKLFFGSGTQLSVL.

J is TRBJ1-5 and V is TRBV28, with D tentatively TRBD1 (5 bases). The CDR3 has 15 residues. Germline V lookup: CDR1 MDHEN, CDR2 SYDVKM. V gave up 3 bases and J gave up 4 bases, with 13 bases separating them. The CDR3 DNA follows: TGTGCCAGCAGTTTTTTCAGGGAAGGGAATCAGCCCCAGCATTTT. Translation gives CASSFFREGNQPQHF. Together with reference TRBV28 and TRBJ1-5, the CDR3 gives the full variable domain: DVKVTQSSRYLVKRTGEKVFLECVQDMDHENMFWYRQDPGLGLRLIYFSYDVKMKEKGDIPEGYSVSREKKERFSLILESASTNQTSMYLCASSFFREGNQPQHFGDGTRLSIL.

DNA for the CDR3: TGTGCCAGTAGTATGCTAGCGGGGGTTTTGGGGAATGAGCAGTTCTTC. Protein product: CASSMLAGVLGNEQFF. The gene calls are TRBV19 and TRBJ2-1; TRBD2 matches at 10 bases. Germline V gene data show CDR1 as LNHDA and CDR2 as SQIVND (reference sequence). CDR3 length: 16 residues. Trimming cost V 3 bases and J 7 bases; bases outside gene matches: 9. The whole variable domain, filled in from reference TRBV19 and TRBJ2-1, reads DGGITQSPKYLFRKEGQNVTLSCEQNLNHDAMYWYRQDPGQGLRLIYYSQIVNDFQKGDIAEGYSVSREKKESFPLTVTSAQKNPTAFYLCASSMLAGVLGNEQFFGPGTRLTVL.

This sequence joins TRBV18 and TRBJ1-1; TRBD1 agrees at 8 bases. Germline CDR1 KGHSH, CDR2 LQKENI. Trimming removed 6 bases from V and 1 base from J; junction bases left unmatched: 4. The CDR3 has 14 amino acids. The chain's CDR3 is CASSPGQGNTEAFF. Here the CDR3 DNA reads TGTGCCAGCTCCCCCGGACAGGGGAACACTGAAGCTTTCTTT.